The present T cell receptor (beta chain) was sequenced within a study of somatic mutations in cytotoxic T cells in rheumatoid arthritis. The repertoire was sequenced with immunoSEQ multiplex PCR; TCRdb's copy has only in-frame clones and lacks some. Of approximately 14,000 clones listed, about three quarters were seen once; the top ten hold 6% to 8.5%. Deletions cut 0 bases from V and 2 bases from J, with 11 bases between. CDR1 is SGHAT, CDR2 FQNNGV, per germline. The CDR3 loop spans 15 amino acids. The clonotype comes from an adult with rheumatoid arthritis. This chain joins TRBV11-2 and TRBJ2-7; either TRBD1 or TRBD2 may fit D (5 bases each). Specimen: CD8+ T cells sorted from blood. The CDR3 region is CASSLDFGDPYEQYF. CDR3 nucleotide sequence: TGTGCCAGCAGCTTAGATTTCGGGGACCCCTACGAGCAGTACTTC. The variable domain in full, completed from reference TRBV11-2 and TRBJ2-7, reads EAGVAQSPRYKIIEKRQSVAFWCNPISGHATLYWYQQILGQGPKLLIQFQNNGVVDDSQLPKDRFSAERLKGVDSTLKIQPAKLEDSAVYLCASSLDFGDPYEQYFGPGTRLTVT.